These 14 T cell receptor beta chains came from one sample sequenced in a study of T cell responses to AZD1222 COVID-19 vaccine. TCRdb keeps only in-frame clones here, not all; method: immunoSEQ multiplex PCR. The sample yields more than 95,000 clones, about 93% seen once. The starting material was peripheral blood, obtained on day 0 of AZD1222 vaccination. All receptors come from an adult in good health.

V and J are TRBV18 and TRBJ1-1; a possible D gene is TRBD1 (5 bases). V was shortened by 0 bases and J by 4 bases, with 12 bases between the two germline ends. CDR3 size: 15 residues. CDR1 is KGHSH, CDR2 LQKENI, per germline. CDR3 protein: CASSPPGSQGTEAFF. As DNA, the CDR3 is TGTGCCAGCTCACCACCGGGGTCTCAGGGCACTGAAGCTTTCTTT.

J is TRBJ2-3 and V is TRBV7-9; tentative D call: TRBD2 (7 bases). Trimming shortened V by 1 base and J by 4 bases, and 12 bases separated the two germline ends. Germline V gives CDR1 SEHNR, CDR2 FQNEAQ (reference sequence). CDR3 length: 15 amino acids. The CDR3 loop reads CASSLGGGGADTQYF. In nucleotides, the CDR3 is TGTGCCAGCAGCTTAGGGGGAGGGGGAGCAGATACGCAGTATTTT.

This clone has just one count. The chain employs TRBV2 and TRBJ2-1; 12 bases are shared with TRBD2. Germline CDR1 reads SNHLY; CDR2 reads FYNNEI. CDR3 length: 14 amino acids. V lost 10 bases and J lost 5; bases outside the gene matches: 6. The CDR3 nucleotides read TGTGCCACCCATAGGACTAGCGGGAACAATGAGCAGTTCTTC. The encoded protein is CATHRTSGNNEQFF.

The V and J genes are TRBV3-1 (or the pseudogene TRBV3-2) and TRBJ2-2, with D uncertain. CDR1 LGHDT and CDR2 YNNKEL come from the germline V gene (reference sequence). V was pared by 5 bases and J by 3 bases, with 4 bases between. CDR3 size: 12 residues. CDR3 residues: CASSIYTGELFF. In nucleotides, the CDR3 is TGTGCCAGCAGCATTTACACCGGGGAGCTGTTTTTT.

The chain has TRBV19 and TRBJ1-5; D is undetermined. This CDR3 has 14 residues. V gave up 3 bases and J gave up 5 bases, with 11 bases separating them. Germline V gene lookup returns CDR1 LNHDA and CDR2 SQIVND (reference sequence). CDR3 residues: CASSMFHLDQPQHF. The DNA for the CDR3 is TGTGCCAGTAGTATGTTCCACCTGGATCAGCCCCAGCATTTT.

The chain couples TRBV6-2 or TRBV6-3 to TRBJ2-1; D unclear. Trimming pared 5 bases from V and 6 bases from J, leaving 8 bases between. This CDR3 spans 12 amino acids. Germline CDR1 is MNHEY and CDR2 is SVGEGT. CDR3 region: CASSPWRNEQFF. The CDR3 DNA reads TGTGCCAGCAGTCCCTGGCGCAATGAGCAGTTCTTC.

The chain joins TRBV5-4 to TRBJ1-6; 7 positions agree with TRBD1. CDR1 and CDR2 from the germline V gene are SGHNT and YYREEE (reference sequence). This CDR3 has 14 residues. V shed 1 base and J 8 bases; nucleotides not matched to a gene: 3. The CDR3, as DNA: TGTGCCAGCAGCTTGAGGGACAGAGATTCACCCCTCCACTTT. Its protein is CASSLRDRDSPLHF.

The V gene is TRBV27, the J gene TRBJ2-5; D remains unclear. CDR3 length: 15 residues. Germline loops: CDR1 MNHEY, CDR2 SMNVEV (reference sequence). V shed 2 bases and J shed 2 bases, with 12 bases lying between them. The CDR3 DNA reads as TGTGCCAGCAGTTTAGGGGTAGGACCGCAAGAGACCCAGTACTTC. Translating it yields CASSLGVGPQETQYF.

The J gene is TRBJ2-7, the V gene TRBV5-8; D is perhaps TRBD1 or TRBD2 (5 bases each). V lost 2 bases and J 2 bases, leaving 17 bases between the germline ends. Germline CDR1 reads SGHTS; CDR2 reads YDEGEE. This CDR3 is 16 amino acids long. The CDR3 bases are TGTGCCAGCAGCTTTACAAACCGGGACCCAACCTACGAGCAGTACTTC. Translation gives CASSFTNRDPTYEQYF.

The genes are TRBV27 and TRBJ2-1; 11 bases fit TRBD2. V shed 5 bases, J shed 4 bases, and the junction held 4 bases outside the gene matches. Germline lookup yields CDR1 MNHEY and CDR2 SMNVEV (reference sequence). CDR3 length equals 15 residues. The CDR3 nucleotides are TGTGCCAGCAGTGGGGGACTAGCGGCTTACAATGAGCAGTTCTTC. As protein: CASSGGLAAYNEQFF.

CDR3 sequence (DNA): TGTGCCAGTAGTATGAGGGATAGCAATCAGCCCCAGCATTTT. It is translated as CASSMRDSNQPQHF. V is TRBV19 and J is TRBJ1-5; D is ambiguous. Trimming cost V 3 bases and J 0 bases, with 6 bases left between them. The germline gives CDR1 LNHDA, CDR2 SQIVND (reference sequence). There are 14 residues in the CDR3.

This clone has a single count. The chain's CDR3 is CASSQGATDTQYF. The DNA for the CDR3 is TGCGCCAGCAGCCAAGGGGCGACAGATACGCAGTATTTT. This rearrangement joins TRBV4-3 to TRBJ2-3, with D uncertain. Trimming took 1 base from V and 3 from J, leaving 5 bases between them. CDR3 size: 13 residues. Germline V CDR1 and CDR2: LGHNA, YSLEER.

V gene TRBV16 combines with J gene TRBJ1-2, with D tentatively TRBD1 (5 bases). CDR1 and CDR2 (germline): KGHSY, FQNENV. Trimming removed 0 bases at V and 4 bases at J, with 9 bases between. This CDR3 has 14 residues. The CDR3 nucleotides read TGTGCCAGCAGCCAATCTTGGGACCTCTATGGCTACACCTTC. Translating gives CASSQSWDLYGYTF. Full variable domain (rest looked up from reference TRBV16 and TRBJ1-2): GEEVAQTPKHLVRGEGQKAKLYCAPIKGHSYVFWYQQVLKNEFKFLISFQNENVFDETGMPKERFSAKCLPNSPCSLEIQATKLEDSAVYFCASSQSWDLYGYTFGSGTRLTVV.

This clone occurred once. The chain is built from TRBV7-8 and TRBJ2-2; D tentatively reads TRBD1 or TRBD2 (5 bases each). V was cut by 5 bases and J by 4 bases, with 17 bases left in between. This CDR3 region has 16 residues. Germline assignment: CDR1 SGHVS and CDR2 FQNEAQ. The CDR3 spells CASSEPQLGVTGELFF. For the CDR3, the DNA is TGTGCCAGCAGCGAACCACAACTAGGGGTCACCGGGGAGCTGTTTTTT. The full variable domain, its missing parts supplied by reference TRBV7-8 and TRBJ2-2, is GAGVSQSPRYKVAKRGQDVALRCDPISGHVSLFWYQQALGQGPEFLTYFQNEAQLDKSGLPSDRFFAERPEGSVSTLKIQRTQQEDSAVYLCASSEPQLGVTGELFFGEGSRLTVL.